These T cell receptor beta chains were read from a single sample in a study of T-cell memory formation after mild COVID-19. TCRdb called the 5' RACE reads again in MiXCR, with one record for every CDR3 protein. The profile covers roughly 99,000 distinct CDR3 sequences, with approximately 15% appearing a single time and approximately 43% taken by the ten largest. Sequenced material: PBMCs or a T cell subset sorted from them (not recorded which). The receptors were gathered from a man younger than 30 who had mild COVID-19 (a few samples of this study predate the infection). Cell type and time point are not known. Each CDR3 is given with its conserved first and last residue. A D gene is named only where the DNA matches it firmly. Part of the rows lack a size; the others show once, few, many or a class for expanded clones.

j_call: TRBJ2-5; v_call: TRBV12-3/TRBV12-4; cdr3_length: 11; clone_size: -; d_call: -; cdr3_aa: CASAYSETQYF; cdr3_nt: TGTGCCAGCGCCTATTCGGAGACCCAGTACTTC
j_call: TRBJ1-2; v_call: TRBV20-1; cdr3_length: 13; clone_size: -; d_call: -; cdr3_aa: CSARLTVPYGYTF; cdr3_nt: TGCAGTGCTAGACTGACAGTTCCATACGGCTACACCTTC
j_call: TRBJ2-5; v_call: TRBV25-1; cdr3_length: 15; clone_size: -; d_call: -; cdr3_aa: CASSEPGGIQETQYF; cdr3_nt: TGTGCCAGCAGTGAACCCGGCGGGATCCAAGAGACCCAGTACTTC
j_call: TRBJ2-3; v_call: TRBV6-2/TRBV6-3; cdr3_length: 14; clone_size: few; d_call: -; cdr3_aa: CASSAAGLTDTQYF; cdr3_nt: TGTGCCAGCAGCGCCGCGGGGTTGACAGATACGCAGTATTTT
j_call: TRBJ2-2; v_call: TRBV5-1; cdr3_length: 12; clone_size: many; d_call: -; cdr3_aa: CASRANTGELFF; cdr3_nt: TGCGCCAGCAGGGCGAACACCGGGGAGCTGTTTTTT
j_call: TRBJ1-4; v_call: TRBV29-1; cdr3_length: 13; clone_size: -; d_call: -; cdr3_aa: CSVEKGSGEKLFF; cdr3_nt: TGCAGCGTTGAAAAGGGGTCTGGTGAAAAACTGTTTTTT
j_call: TRBJ2-7; v_call: TRBV27; cdr3_length: 13; clone_size: -; d_call: TRBD1; cdr3_aa: CASSLYRGYEQYF; cdr3_nt: TGTGCCAGCAGTTTATACAGGGGCTACGAGCAGTACTTC
j_call: TRBJ2-6; v_call: TRBV6-2/TRBV6-3; cdr3_length: 15; clone_size: -; d_call: TRBD1; cdr3_aa: CASRGQNSGANVLTF; cdr3_nt: TGTGCCAGTAGGGGACAGAACTCTGGGGCCAACGTCCTGACTTTC
j_call: TRBJ2-1; v_call: TRBV6-4; cdr3_length: 15; clone_size: many; d_call: TRBD2; cdr3_aa: CASSKSGGAMDEQFF; cdr3_nt: TGTGCCAGCAGTAAAAGCGGGGGGGCAATGGATGAGCAGTTCTTC
j_call: TRBJ1-6; v_call: TRBV27; cdr3_length: 12; clone_size: -; d_call: -; cdr3_aa: CASSHGNSPLHF; cdr3_nt: TGTGCCAGCAGTCACGGTAATTCACCCCTCCACTTT